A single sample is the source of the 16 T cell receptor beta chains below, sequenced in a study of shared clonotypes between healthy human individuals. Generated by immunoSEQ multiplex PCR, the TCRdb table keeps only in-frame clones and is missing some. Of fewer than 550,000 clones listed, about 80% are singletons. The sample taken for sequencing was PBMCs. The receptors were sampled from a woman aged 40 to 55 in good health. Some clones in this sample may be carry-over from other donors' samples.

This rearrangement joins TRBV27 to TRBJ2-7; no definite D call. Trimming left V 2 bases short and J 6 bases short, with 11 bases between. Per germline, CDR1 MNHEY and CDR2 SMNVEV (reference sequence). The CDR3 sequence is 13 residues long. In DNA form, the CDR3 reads TGTGCCAGCAGTTTAGTGGACCACGGCGAGCAGTACTTC. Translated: CASSLVDHGEQYF.

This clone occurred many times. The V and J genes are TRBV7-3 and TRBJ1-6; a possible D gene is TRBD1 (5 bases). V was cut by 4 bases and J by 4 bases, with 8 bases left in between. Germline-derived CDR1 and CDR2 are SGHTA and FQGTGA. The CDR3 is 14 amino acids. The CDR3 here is CASSSGAYNSPLHF. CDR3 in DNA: TGTGCCAGCAGCTCCGGGGCTTATAATTCACCCCTCCACTTT.

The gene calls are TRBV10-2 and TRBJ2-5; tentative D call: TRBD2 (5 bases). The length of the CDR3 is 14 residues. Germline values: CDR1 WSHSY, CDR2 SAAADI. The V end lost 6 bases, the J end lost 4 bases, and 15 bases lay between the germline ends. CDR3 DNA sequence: TGCGCCAGCAGCGCTACTTCGGGGTTAGAGACCCAGTACTTC. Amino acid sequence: CASSATSGLETQYF.

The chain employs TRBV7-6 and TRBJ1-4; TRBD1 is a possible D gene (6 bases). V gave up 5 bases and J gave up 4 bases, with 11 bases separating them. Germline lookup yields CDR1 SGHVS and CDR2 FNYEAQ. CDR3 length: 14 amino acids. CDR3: CASSQQGYNEKLFF. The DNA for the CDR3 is TGTGCCAGCAGCCAACAGGGCTATAATGAAAAACTGTTTTTT.

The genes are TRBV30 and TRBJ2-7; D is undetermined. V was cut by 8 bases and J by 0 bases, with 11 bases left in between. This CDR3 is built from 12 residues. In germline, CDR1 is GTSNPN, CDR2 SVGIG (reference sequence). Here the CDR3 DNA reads TGTGCCGGGCAGACTTTCTCCTACGAGCAGTACTTC. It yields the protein CAGQTFSYEQYF.

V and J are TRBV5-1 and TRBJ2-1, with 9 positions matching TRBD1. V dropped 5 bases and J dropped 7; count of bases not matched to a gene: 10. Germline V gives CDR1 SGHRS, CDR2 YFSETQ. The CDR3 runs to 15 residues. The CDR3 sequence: CASRPGQGYLNEQFF. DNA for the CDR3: TGCGCCAGCAGGCCGGGACAGGGATATTTAAATGAGCAGTTCTTC.

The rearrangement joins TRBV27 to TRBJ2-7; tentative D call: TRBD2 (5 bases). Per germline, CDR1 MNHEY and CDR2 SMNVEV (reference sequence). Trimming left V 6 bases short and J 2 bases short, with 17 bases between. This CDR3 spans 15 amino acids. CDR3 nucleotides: TGTGCCAGCAGCGCCAACGTCCGGGAAACCTACGAGCAGTACTTC. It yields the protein CASSANVRETYEQYF.

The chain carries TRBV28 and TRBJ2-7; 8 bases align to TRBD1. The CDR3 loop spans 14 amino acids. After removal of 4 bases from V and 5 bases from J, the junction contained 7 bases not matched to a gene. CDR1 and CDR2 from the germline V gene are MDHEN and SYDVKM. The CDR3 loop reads CASSSTGVENEQYF. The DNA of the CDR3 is TGTGCCAGCAGTTCGACAGGGGTCGAAAACGAGCAGTACTTC.

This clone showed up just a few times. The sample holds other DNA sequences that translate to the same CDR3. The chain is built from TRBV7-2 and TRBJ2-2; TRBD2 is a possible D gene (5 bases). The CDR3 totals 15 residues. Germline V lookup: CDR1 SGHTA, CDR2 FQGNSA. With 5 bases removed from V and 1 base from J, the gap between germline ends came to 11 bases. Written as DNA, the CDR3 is TGTGCCAGCAGCGGCCGGACTGGGAACACCGGGGAGCTGTTTTTT. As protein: CASSGRTGNTGELFF.

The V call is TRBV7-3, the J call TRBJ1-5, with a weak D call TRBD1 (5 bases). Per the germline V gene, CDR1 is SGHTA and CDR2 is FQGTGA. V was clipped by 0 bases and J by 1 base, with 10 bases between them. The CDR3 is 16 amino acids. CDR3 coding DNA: TGTGCCAGCAGCTTAACGTTCTGGGGGAGCAATCAGCCCCAGCATTTT. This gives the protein CASSLTFWGSNQPQHF.

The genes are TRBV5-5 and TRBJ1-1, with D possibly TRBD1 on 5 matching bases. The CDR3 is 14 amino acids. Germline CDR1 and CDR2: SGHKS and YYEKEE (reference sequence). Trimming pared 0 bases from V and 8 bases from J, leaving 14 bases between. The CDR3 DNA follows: TGTGCCAGCAGCTTGGCCTTTGTCGGGACGGAAGCTTTCTTT. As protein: CASSLAFVGTEAFF. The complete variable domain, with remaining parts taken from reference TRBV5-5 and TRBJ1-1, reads DAGVTQSPTHLIKTRGQQVTLRCSPISGHKSVSWYQQVLGQGPQFIFQYYEKEERGRGNFPDRFSARQFPNYSSELNVNALLLGDSALYLCASSLAFVGTEAFFGQGTRLTVV.

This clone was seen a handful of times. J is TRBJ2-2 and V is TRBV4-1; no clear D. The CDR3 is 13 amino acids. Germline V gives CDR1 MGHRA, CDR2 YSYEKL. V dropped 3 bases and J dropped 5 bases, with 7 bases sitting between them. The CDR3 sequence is CASSQFQTGELFF. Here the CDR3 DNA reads TGCGCCAGCAGCCAGTTCCAAACCGGGGAGCTGTTTTTT.

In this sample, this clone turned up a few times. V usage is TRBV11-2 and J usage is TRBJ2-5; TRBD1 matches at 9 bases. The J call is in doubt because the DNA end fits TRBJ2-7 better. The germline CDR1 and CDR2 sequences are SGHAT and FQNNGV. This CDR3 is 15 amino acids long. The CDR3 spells CASSLIDRGVYEQYF. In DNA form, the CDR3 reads TGTGCCAGCAGCTTAATCGACAGGGGGGTCTACGAGCAGTACTTC.

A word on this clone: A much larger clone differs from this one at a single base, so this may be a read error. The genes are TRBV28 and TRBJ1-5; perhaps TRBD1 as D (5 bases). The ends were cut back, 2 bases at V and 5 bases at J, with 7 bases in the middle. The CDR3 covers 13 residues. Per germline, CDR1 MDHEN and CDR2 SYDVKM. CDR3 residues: CASSLTGDQPQHF. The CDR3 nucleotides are TGTGCCAGCAGTTTAACGGGGGATCAGCCCCAGCATTTT. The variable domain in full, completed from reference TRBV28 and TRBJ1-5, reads DVKVTQSSRYLVKRTGEKVFLECVQDMDHENMFWYRQDPGLGLRLIYFSYDVKMKEKGDIPEGYSVSREKKERFSLILESASTNQTSMYLCASSLTGDQPQHFGDGTRLSIL.

In DNA, the CDR3 is TGTGCCAGCAGCGTAGGAAGGGGCGGTTACAATGAGCAGTTCTTC. Amino acids: CASSVGRGGYNEQFF. The V call is TRBV9, the J call TRBJ2-1, with TRBD1 as a possible D gene (5 bases). V was clipped by 0 bases and J by 4 bases, with 11 bases between them. Looked up from germline, CDR1 is SGDLS and CDR2 is YYNGEE. The CDR3 contains 15 residues.

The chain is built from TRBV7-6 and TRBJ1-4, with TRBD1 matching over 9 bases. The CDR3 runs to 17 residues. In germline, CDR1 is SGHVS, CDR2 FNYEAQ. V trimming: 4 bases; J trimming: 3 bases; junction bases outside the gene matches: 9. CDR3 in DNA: TGTGCCAGCAGCTGGGACAGGGCAAATGGCGCTAATGAAAAACTGTTTTTT. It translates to CASSWDRANGANEKLFF.